A single sample is the source of the 23 T cell receptor beta chains below, sequenced in a study of control samples from healthy donors and cancer patients. Profiling relied on immunoSEQ multiplex PCR, and the TCRdb table lists in-frame clones only, not all of them. The sample comprises about 180,000 clones, almost 90% of which are singletons, and roughly 1.3% rests with the top ten. Sequenced sample: blood. These receptors were taken from a woman between 45 and 65 years old in good health.

The chain is built from TRBV27 and TRBJ2-1; TRBD2 aligns across 13 bases. Germline assignment: CDR1 MNHEY and CDR2 SMNVEV (reference sequence). The junction had 9 bases not matched to a gene; V was cut back by 5 bases and J by 8 bases. This CDR3 is 16 amino acids long. The CDR3 spells CASSQLAGGRSDEQFF. For the CDR3, the DNA is TGTGCCAGCAGTCAACTAGCGGGAGGGCGGAGCGATGAGCAGTTCTTC.

CDR3 amino acids: CASKGDPGRSNQPQHF. The CDR3 bases are TGTGCCAGCAAGGGGGATCCGGGACGGAGCAATCAGCCCCAGCATTTT. The chain carries TRBV27 and TRBJ1-5, with a possible D match to TRBD1 (6 bases). CDR1 is MNHEY and CDR2 is SMNVEV in the germline V gene (reference sequence). There are 16 residues in the CDR3. V was trimmed by 7 bases and J by 1 base, leaving 17 bases between them.

This rearrangement joins TRBV20-1 to TRBJ2-1; D is perhaps TRBD1 (6 bases). The CDR3 contains 11 residues. CDR1 DFQATT and CDR2 SNEGSKA come from the germline V gene (reference sequence). The CDR3 is CRYAGDNEQFF. CDR3 bases: TGCAGATACGCAGGGGACAATGAGCAGTTCTTC.

The chain links TRBV9 to TRBJ2-2; perhaps TRBD1 as D (6 bases). V was cut by 0 bases and J by 0 bases, with 9 bases left in between. Germline CDR1 is SGDLS and CDR2 is YYNGEE. The CDR3 spans 16 residues. This CDR3 reads CASSVATGSNTGELFF. CDR3 bases: TGTGCCAGCAGCGTAGCTACAGGGTCGAACACCGGGGAGCTGTTTTTT.

The gene calls are TRBV29-1 and TRBJ2-7, with D perhaps TRBD1 or TRBD2 (5 bases each). Deletions cut 6 bases from V and 5 bases from J, with 11 bases between. This CDR3 is 11 amino acids long. Germline lookup yields CDR1 SQVTM and CDR2 ANQGSEA. The CDR3 DNA reads as TGCAGCGTGGTCGGGGCAAACGAGCAGTACTTC. Translated: CSVVGANEQYF.

This clone was observed once. J is TRBJ1-2 and V is TRBV2; TRBD1 agrees at 7 bases. CDR1 is SNHLY and CDR2 is FYNNEI in the germline V gene. There are 12 residues in the CDR3. Losses at the gene ends were 5 bases for V and 7 bases for J; bases not matched to a gene: 4. This CDR3 reads CASSRQGFGYTF. The CDR3 nucleotides are TGTGCCAGCAGTAGACAGGGTTTTGGCTACACCTTC.

V gene TRBV5-6 combines with J gene TRBJ1-1; D not certain. The CDR3 is made up of 14 amino acids. Trimming removed 0 bases from V and 4 bases from J, with 10 bases in between. CDR1 is SGHDT, CDR2 YYEEEE, per germline. CDR3 nucleotide sequence: TGTGCCAGCAGCTTGGGGCATTCTGCCACTGAAGCTTTCTTT. Translated: CASSLGHSATEAFF.

The gene calls are TRBV3-1 (or the pseudogene TRBV3-2) and TRBJ1-4, with D perhaps matching TRBD1 (5 bases). V gave up 4 bases and J gave up 0 bases, with 12 bases separating them. This CDR3 is 16 amino acids long. In germline, CDR1 is LGHDT, CDR2 YNNKEL (reference sequence). DNA for the CDR3: TGTGCCAGCAGCCGGGGACGTAGGGCAACTAATGAAAAACTGTTTTTT. Translated, it gives CASSRGRRATNEKLFF.

The chain uses TRBV2 and TRBJ2-4; D uncertain. CDR1 and CDR2 (germline): SNHLY, FYNNEI. The CDR3 is made up of 14 amino acids. V lost 5 bases, J lost 6 bases, and 14 bases lay in between. Written as DNA, the CDR3 is TGTGCCAGCAGTATGGGAATTTCGGGAAACATTCAGTACTTC. Its translation: CASSMGISGNIQYF.

The rearrangement joins TRBV5-1 to TRBJ1-1, with a weak D call TRBD1 (6 bases). V lost 1 base and J 4 bases, leaving 17 bases between the germline ends. Germline-derived CDR1 and CDR2 are SGHRS and YFSETQ. The CDR3 is made up of 16 amino acids. The DNA of the CDR3 is TGCGCCAGCAGCTTGACCCCTGGGCTAGGGGGCACTGAAGCTTTCTTT. Amino acids: CASSLTPGLGGTEAFF.

The rearrangement joins TRBV27 to TRBJ1-5; D call uncertain. The V and J ends lost 2 bases and 6 bases respectively, with 14 bases between them. The CDR3 covers 15 residues. Per the germline V gene, CDR1 is MNHEY and CDR2 is SMNVEV (reference sequence). The CDR3 loop reads CASSLAGWASQPQHF. CDR3 nucleotide sequence: TGTGCCAGCAGTTTAGCAGGTTGGGCCAGTCAGCCCCAGCATTTT.

With regard to this clone: The sample contains more than one DNA sequence encoding this CDR3. This chain uses TRBV30 with TRBJ1-3; D call uncertain. The V end was cut by 5 bases, the J end by 0 bases, with 5 bases between. CDR1 and CDR2 from the germline V gene are GTSNPN and SVGIG (reference sequence). There are 12 residues in the CDR3. In DNA, the CDR3 is TGTGCCTGGTCCGTCTCTGGAAACACCATATATTTT. Protein sequence: CAWSVSGNTIYF.

The rearrangement joins TRBV7-2 to TRBJ1-1; D not resolved. Germline-derived CDR1 and CDR2 are SGHTA and FQGNSA. The CDR3 runs 14 residues. V was trimmed by 5 bases and J by 1 base, leaving 11 bases between them. Here the CDR3 reads CASSPRAANTEAFF. Here the CDR3 DNA reads TGTGCCAGCAGCCCACGGGCGGCGAACACTGAAGCTTTCTTT.

The J gene is TRBJ1-5, the V gene TRBV30; D unclear. Germline V gene lookup returns CDR1 GTSNPN and CDR2 SVGIG (reference sequence). Trimming shortened V by 0 bases and J by 0 bases, and 6 bases separated the two germline ends. The CDR3 is 14 residues long. CDR3 in DNA: TGTGCCTGGAGTGTACAGCTTAGCAATCAGCCCCAGCATTTT. It encodes CAWSVQLSNQPQHF.

The rearrangement uses TRBV11-2 and TRBJ2-7; unclear D gene. The CDR3 length is 15 residues. Germline lookup yields CDR1 SGHAT and CDR2 FQNNGV. Trimming shortened V by 2 bases and J by 3 bases, and 14 bases separated the two germline ends. CDR3: CASSLSRLIDYEQYF. CDR3 nucleotide sequence: TGTGCCAGCAGCTTATCGCGTTTGATCGACTACGAGCAGTACTTC. Based on the CDR3 plus reference TRBV11-2 and TRBJ2-7, the full variable domain is EAGVAQSPRYKIIEKRQSVAFWCNPISGHATLYWYQQILGQGPKLLIQFQNNGVVDDSQLPKDRFSAERLKGVDSTLKIQPAKLEDSAVYLCASSLSRLIDYEQYFGPGTRLTVT.

This clone was seen only once. The rearrangement joins TRBV3-1 (or the pseudogene TRBV3-2) to TRBJ2-6; D not certain. Germline V gives CDR1 LGHDT, CDR2 YNNKEL (reference sequence). This CDR3 has 13 residues. V was shortened by 3 bases and J by 7 bases, with 7 bases between the two germline ends. The CDR3 here is CASSHGSANVLTF. Here the CDR3 DNA reads TGTGCCAGCAGCCACGGGTCCGCCAACGTCCTGACTTTC.

This clone came up once. The chain couples TRBV19 to TRBJ1-4; maybe TRBD1 (6 bases). The V gene lost 8 bases and the J gene lost 10 bases, with 23 bases spanning the gap. CDR1 is LNHDA, CDR2 SQIVND, per germline (reference sequence). This CDR3 contains 15 residues. Here the CDR3 DNA reads TGTGCCAGTTCACAGGGACGGGCTCTCACAGTAAAACTGTTTTTT. Protein product: CASSQGRALTVKLFF.

This clone was observed a single time. The J gene is TRBJ1-3, the V gene TRBV30, with a tentative D call TRBD1 (5 bases). From germline, CDR1 is GTSNPN and CDR2 SVGIG (reference sequence). The ends were cut back, 5 bases at V and 3 bases at J, with 14 bases in the middle. This CDR3 is built from 14 residues. The CDR3 DNA reads TGTGCCTGGGGGGGTCATCCGGTTGGAAACACCATATATTTT. It yields the protein CAWGGHPVGNTIYF.

V is TRBV27 and J is TRBJ2-5; perhaps TRBD1 as D (5 bases). The V end was cut by 8 bases, the J end by 2 bases, with 15 bases between. The CDR3 totals 14 residues. The germline V gene encodes CDR1 MNHEY and CDR2 SMNVEV (reference sequence). The CDR3 loop is CASARSKGQETQYF. The CDR3 bases are TGTGCCAGCGCCAGAAGTAAGGGGCAAGAGACCCAGTACTTC.

The genes are TRBV15 and TRBJ2-5, with TRBD2 matching over 15 bases. V trimming: 5 bases; J trimming: 2 bases; junction bases outside the gene matches: 3. Germline CDR1 and CDR2: LNHNV and YYDKDF (reference sequence). The CDR3 length is 16 residues. The CDR3 is CATSRGTSGGQETQYF. CDR3 DNA: TGTGCCACCAGCCGGGGGACTAGCGGGGGGCAAGAGACCCAGTACTTC.

This clone has a handful of counts. The V gene is TRBV28, the J gene TRBJ1-2; D call uncertain. The V gene's germline CDR1 is MDHEN and CDR2 SYDVKM. Trimming removed 3 bases from V and 6 bases from J, with 11 bases in between. The CDR3 extends over 13 amino acids. The CDR3 DNA follows: TGTGCCAGCAGTTTTGGCAGTGTAAATGGCTACACCTTC. Translated: CASSFGSVNGYTF.

This rearrangement joins TRBV7-2 to TRBJ2-7; perhaps D is TRBD1 or TRBD2 (6 bases each). CDR3 length: 15 residues. The germline V gene encodes CDR1 SGHTA and CDR2 FQGNSA. V lost 2 bases and J 6 bases, leaving 17 bases between the germline ends. As DNA, the CDR3 is TGTGCCAGCAGCTTAATGGCAGGGGCGGGGTCCGAGCAGTACTTC. As protein: CASSLMAGAGSEQYF.

The chain is built from TRBV3-1 (or the pseudogene TRBV3-2) and TRBJ1-2; maybe TRBD1 (5 bases). The CDR3 is made up of 15 amino acids. The V end was cut by 3 bases, the J end by 6 bases, with 17 bases between. In germline, CDR1 is LGHDT, CDR2 YNNKEL (reference sequence). Here the CDR3 reads CASSHAGGGEDGYTF. CDR3 nucleotide sequence: TGTGCCAGCAGCCATGCGGGAGGAGGGGAAGATGGCTACACCTTC.